The clone carrying this TCR beta chain was observed at least ten times. As yet, its antigen is unknown. The data are from a study of spatial heterogeneity in lung cancer. The time point denotes: sample taken at primary tumor resection. Whole RNA from tumor, nontumor lung or frozen PBMC was sequenced unsorted. Study-level findings and limits: Tumor mutation count correlated with how many alpha and beta TCRs expanded intratumorally. Counts for ubiquitous and regional expanded TCRs went along with ubiquitous and regional nonsynonymous mutations, respectively. Estimates put coverage of tumor T cells about 7% for alpha and around 13% for beta chains.

The V and J ends lost 2 bases and 7 bases respectively, with 11 bases between them. This CDR3 comprises 14 residues. Germline V gene sequence: CDR1 SEHNR, CDR2 FQNEAQ (reference sequence). MiXCR was run by TCRdb on the 5' RACE reads, yielding one entry per CDR3 protein. The sample lists 6,000 to 8,500 distinct CDR3 sequences; about 3.2% were seen once. The clonotype was recovered from a male donor with early-stage non-small cell lung cancer. The specimen was lung tumor tissue, collected at surgery. The chain is built from TRBV7-9 and TRBJ2-2; D ambiguous. The DNA for the CDR3 is TGTGCCAGCAGCTTATGGGTCCAGCGCGGGGAGCTGTTTTTT. It is translated as CASSLWVQRGELFF.